This entry features one T cell receptor beta chain sequence. Its target is unknown. PCR employed 60 Vbeta and 13 Jbeta primers. TCRdb's table, derived via immunoSEQ multiplex PCR, lists solely in-frame clones and lacks some. The repertoire holds some 100,000 clones, with roughly 84% as singletons. This specimen belongs to a study of cytomegalovirus exposure and HLA in healthy donors. General study results and limits: A prior analysis recorded that most TCR beta V segments were productive about 87% or about 30% of the time. Available immune exposure information covered CMV serostatus only. Within a later analysis, the majority of CMV-associated TCR beta chains appeared HLA-restricted. Cytomegalovirus-associated status was assigned to about 150 TCR beta chains.

The clonotype was recovered from a woman younger than 30 in good health and CMV-seronegative. The sample comprised PBMCs.

CDR3 amino acids: CASSRPGQGRYGNQPQHF. The DNA of the CDR3 is TGCGCCAGCAGTCGGCCGGGACAGGGTAGATACGGCAATCAGCCCCAGCATTTT. The chain joins TRBV23-1 to TRBJ1-5; TRBD1 matches at 9 bases. TRBV23-1 belongs to the ORF category, with a function that is uncertain. The CDR3 loop spans 18 amino acids. With 4 bases clipped from V and 2 bases from J, the junction kept 12 bases outside the gene matches.